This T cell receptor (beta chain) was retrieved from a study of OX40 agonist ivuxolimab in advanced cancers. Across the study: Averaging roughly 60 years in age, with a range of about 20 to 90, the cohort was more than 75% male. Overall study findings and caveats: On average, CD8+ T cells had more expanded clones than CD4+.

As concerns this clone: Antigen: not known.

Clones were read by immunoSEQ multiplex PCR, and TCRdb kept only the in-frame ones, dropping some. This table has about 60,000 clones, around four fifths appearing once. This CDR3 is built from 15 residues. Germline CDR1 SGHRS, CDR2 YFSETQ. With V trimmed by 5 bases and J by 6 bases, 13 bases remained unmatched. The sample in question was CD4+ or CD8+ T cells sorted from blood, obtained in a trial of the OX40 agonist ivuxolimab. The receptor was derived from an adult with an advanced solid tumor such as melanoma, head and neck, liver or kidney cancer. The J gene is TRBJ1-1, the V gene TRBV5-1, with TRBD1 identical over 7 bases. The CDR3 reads CASRLAGQRRAEAFF. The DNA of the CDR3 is TGCGCCAGCAGGCTAGCGGGACAGCGAAGGGCTGAAGCTTTCTTT.